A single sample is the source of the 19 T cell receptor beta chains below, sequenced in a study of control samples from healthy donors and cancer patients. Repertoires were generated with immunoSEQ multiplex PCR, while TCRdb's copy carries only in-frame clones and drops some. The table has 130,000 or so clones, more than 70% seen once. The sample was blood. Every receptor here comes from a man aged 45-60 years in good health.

The CDR3 is CASMAGYAVDRNEQFF. DNA of the CDR3: TGTGCCAGCATGGCAGGATATGCAGTCGATAGGAATGAGCAGTTCTTC. V and J are TRBV19 and TRBJ2-1, with D unresolved. Germline CDR1 LNHDA, CDR2 SQIVND (reference sequence). The CDR3 covers 16 residues. V was clipped by 9 bases and J by 7 bases, with 25 bases between them.

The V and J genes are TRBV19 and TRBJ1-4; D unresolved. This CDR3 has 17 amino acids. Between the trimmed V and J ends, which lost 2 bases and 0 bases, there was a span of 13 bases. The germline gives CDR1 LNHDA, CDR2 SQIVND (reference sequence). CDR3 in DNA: TGTGCCAGTAGTATAACCGTGAAGGTAGCAACTAATGAAAAACTGTTTTTT. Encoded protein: CASSITVKVATNEKLFF. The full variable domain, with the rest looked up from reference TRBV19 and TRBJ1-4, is DGGITQSPKYLFRKEGQNVTLSCEQNLNHDAMYWYRQDPGQGLRLIYYSQIVNDFQKGDIAEGYSVSREKKESFPLTVTSAQKNPTAFYLCASSITVKVATNEKLFFGSGTQLSVL.

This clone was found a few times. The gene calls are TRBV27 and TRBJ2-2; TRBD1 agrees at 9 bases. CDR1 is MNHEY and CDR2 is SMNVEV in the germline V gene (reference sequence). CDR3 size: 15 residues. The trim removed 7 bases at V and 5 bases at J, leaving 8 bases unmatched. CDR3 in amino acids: CASTGTGSRTGELFF. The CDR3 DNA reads TGTGCCAGCACCGGGACAGGGAGCAGAACCGGGGAGCTGTTTTTT.

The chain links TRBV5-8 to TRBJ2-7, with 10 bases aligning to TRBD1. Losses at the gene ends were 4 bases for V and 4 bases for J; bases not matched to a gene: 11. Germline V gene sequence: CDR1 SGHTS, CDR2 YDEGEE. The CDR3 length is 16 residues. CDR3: CASSLYRTGGRYEQYF. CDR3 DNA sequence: TGTGCCAGCAGCCTGTACCGGACAGGGGGTCGGTACGAGCAGTACTTC.

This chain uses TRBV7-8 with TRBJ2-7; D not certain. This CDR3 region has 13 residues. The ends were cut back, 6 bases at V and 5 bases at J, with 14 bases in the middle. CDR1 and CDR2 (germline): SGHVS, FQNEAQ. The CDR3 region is CASSRDDFDEQYF. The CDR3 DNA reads TGTGCCAGCAGTCGAGACGATTTTGACGAGCAGTACTTC.

The CDR3 DNA reads as TGCAGCTCAAGCATTAGGGGAGATGAGCAGTTCTTC. Protein: CSSSIRGDEQFF. V is TRBV29-1 and J is TRBJ2-1; either TRBD1 or TRBD2 may fit D (5 bases each). V lost 8 bases and J lost 8, with 16 bases in between. CDR1 and CDR2 from the germline V gene are SQVTM and ANQGSEA. The CDR3 contains 12 residues.

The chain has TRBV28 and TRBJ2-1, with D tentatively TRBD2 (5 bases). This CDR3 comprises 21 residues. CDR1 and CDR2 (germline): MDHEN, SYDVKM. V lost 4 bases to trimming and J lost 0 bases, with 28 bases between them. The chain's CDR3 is CASSSPFLGGKSGSSYNEQFF. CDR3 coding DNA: TGTGCCAGCAGTTCCCCCTTTCTGGGTGGCAAGTCGGGGAGCTCCTACAATGAGCAGTTCTTC.

The CDR3 bases are TGTGCCAGTAGTATCGGGACATCCCGACGCCCTATAAATAATTCACCCCTCCACTTT. As protein: CASSIGTSRRPINNSPLHF. The chain joins TRBV19 to TRBJ1-6; a weak D match, TRBD1 (6 bases). Germline V lookup: CDR1 LNHDA, CDR2 SQIVND (reference sequence). V was trimmed by 3 bases and J by 5 bases, leaving 23 bases between them. The CDR3 length is 19 residues.

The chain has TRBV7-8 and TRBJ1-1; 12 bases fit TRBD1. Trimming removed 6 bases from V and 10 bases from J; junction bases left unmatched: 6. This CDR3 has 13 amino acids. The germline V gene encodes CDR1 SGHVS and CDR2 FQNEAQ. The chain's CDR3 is CASSSGTGGRAFF. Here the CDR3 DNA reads TGTGCCAGCAGTTCCGGGACAGGGGGCAGAGCTTTCTTT.

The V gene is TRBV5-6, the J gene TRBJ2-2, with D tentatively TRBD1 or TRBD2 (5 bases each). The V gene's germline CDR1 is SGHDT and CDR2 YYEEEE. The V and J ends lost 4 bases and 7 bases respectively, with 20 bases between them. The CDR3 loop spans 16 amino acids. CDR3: CASSEIGTPVGGELFF. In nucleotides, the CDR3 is TGTGCCAGCAGCGAAATCGGGACCCCTGTTGGCGGGGAGCTGTTTTTT.

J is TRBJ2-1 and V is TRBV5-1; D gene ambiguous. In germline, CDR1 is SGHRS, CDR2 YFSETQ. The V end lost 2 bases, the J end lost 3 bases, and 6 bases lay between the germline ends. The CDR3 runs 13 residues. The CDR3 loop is CASSFTDYNEQFF. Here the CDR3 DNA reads TGCGCCAGCAGCTTCACAGACTACAATGAGCAGTTCTTC.

In nucleotides, the CDR3 is TGTGCCAGCAGGGCAGGAGTCTCTGGAAACACCATATATTTT. Translated: CASRAGVSGNTIYF. The chain couples TRBV7-9 to TRBJ1-3, with D hard to call. The V gene's germline CDR1 is SEHNR and CDR2 FQNEAQ (reference sequence). This CDR3 region has 14 residues. Between the trimmed V and J ends, which lost 6 bases and 0 bases, there was a span of 9 bases.

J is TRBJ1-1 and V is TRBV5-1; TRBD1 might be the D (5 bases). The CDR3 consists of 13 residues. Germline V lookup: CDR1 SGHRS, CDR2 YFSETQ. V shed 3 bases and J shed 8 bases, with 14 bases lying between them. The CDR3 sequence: CASSSRGDLEAFF. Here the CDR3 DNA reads TGCGCCAGCAGCTCACGGGGGGACCTCGAAGCTTTCTTT.

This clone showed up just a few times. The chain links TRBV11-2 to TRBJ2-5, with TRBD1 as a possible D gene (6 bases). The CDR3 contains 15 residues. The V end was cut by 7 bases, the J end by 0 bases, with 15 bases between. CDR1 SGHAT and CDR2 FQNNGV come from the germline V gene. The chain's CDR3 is CASNSRPGDQETQYF. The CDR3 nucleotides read TGTGCCAGCAACTCCCGCCCAGGGGACCAAGAGACCCAGTACTTC.

The CDR3 DNA reads as TGTGCCAGTAGTATAGATGGGGACAGGGCGTGGAGCACTGAAGCTTTCTTT. Translation: CASSIDGDRAWSTEAFF. The rearrangement links TRBV19 to TRBJ1-1, with 9 positions matching TRBD1. After removal of 0 bases from V and 4 bases from J, the junction contained 9 bases not matched to a gene. Germline CDR1 is LNHDA and CDR2 is SQIVND (reference sequence). CDR3 length: 17 amino acids.

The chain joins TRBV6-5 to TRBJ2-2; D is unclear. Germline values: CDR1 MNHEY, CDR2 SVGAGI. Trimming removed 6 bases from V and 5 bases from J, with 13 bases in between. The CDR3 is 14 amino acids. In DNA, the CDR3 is TGTGCCAGCAGCACCTTTGAGTTAACCGGGGAGCTGTTTTTT. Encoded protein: CASSTFELTGELFF.

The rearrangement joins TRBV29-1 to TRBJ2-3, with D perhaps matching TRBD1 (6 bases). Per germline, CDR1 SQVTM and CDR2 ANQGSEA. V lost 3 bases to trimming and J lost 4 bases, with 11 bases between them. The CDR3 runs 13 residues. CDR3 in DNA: TGCAGCGTTGATGGCAGGGGTGCAGATACGCAGTATTTT. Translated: CSVDGRGADTQYF.

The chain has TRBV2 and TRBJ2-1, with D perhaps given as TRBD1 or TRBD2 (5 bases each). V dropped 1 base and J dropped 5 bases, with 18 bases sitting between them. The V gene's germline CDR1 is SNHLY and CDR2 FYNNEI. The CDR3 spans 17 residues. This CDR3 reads CASSEGLTGTGNNEQFF. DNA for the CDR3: TGTGCCAGCAGTGAAGGCTTGACCGGGACGGGTAACAATGAGCAGTTCTTC.

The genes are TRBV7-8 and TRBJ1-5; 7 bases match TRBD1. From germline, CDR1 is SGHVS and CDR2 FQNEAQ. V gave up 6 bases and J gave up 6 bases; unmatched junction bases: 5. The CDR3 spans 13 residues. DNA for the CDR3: TGTGCCAGCAGTCAGGGGGGAATTCAGCCCCAGCATTTT. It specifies CASSQGGIQPQHF.